The 24 T cell receptor beta chains below all came from one sample that was sequenced in a study of glioma-infiltrating T cells after dendritic cell vaccination. Only in-frame clones appear in the TCRdb table, and some are missing; sequencing was by immunoSEQ multiplex PCR. The sample has 75,000 to 85,000 clones, over 75% seen once. The time point: after dendritic cell vaccination, including at tumor progression/relapse. The sequences come from blood, collected after dendritic cell vaccination. These receptors originate from a human donor with glioblastoma.

A single count supports this clone. The rearrangement uses TRBV11-2 and TRBJ2-7; 13 nucleotides agree with TRBD2. The CDR3 extends over 15 amino acids. CDR1 and CDR2 from the germline V gene are SGHAT and FQNNGV. With 3 bases clipped from V and 2 bases from J, the junction kept 1 base outside the gene matches. CDR3 DNA: TGTGCCAGCAGCTTGACTAGCGGGAGGACCTACGAGCAGTACTTC. It specifies CASSLTSGRTYEQYF. The full variable domain, its missing parts supplied by reference TRBV11-2 and TRBJ2-7, is EAGVAQSPRYKIIEKRQSVAFWCNPISGHATLYWYQQILGQGPKLLIQFQNNGVVDDSQLPKDRFSAERLKGVDSTLKIQPAKLEDSAVYLCASSLTSGRTYEQYFGPGTRLTVT.

The chain couples TRBV11-3 to TRBJ2-7; D is ambiguous. Germline V gene lookup returns CDR1 SGHNT and CDR2 YENEEA. V lost 2 bases and J 2 bases, leaving 10 bases between the germline ends. The CDR3 runs 14 residues. The DNA of the CDR3 is TGTGCCAGCAGCTTAAGCGCGGTTACCTACGAGCAGTACTTC. Protein product: CASSLSAVTYEQYF.

The chain combines TRBV18 with TRBJ1-6; the D gene is possibly TRBD1 (5 bases). This CDR3 region has 16 residues. CDR1 and CDR2 (germline): KGHSH, LQKENI. V was cut by 3 bases and J by 9 bases, with 18 bases left in between. The CDR3 DNA reads TGTGCCAGCTCACCGTTCAGTCCCCAGGGAGGTTCACCCCTCCACTTT. Translation: CASSPFSPQGGSPLHF.

V gene TRBV4-1 combines with J gene TRBJ2-1; no reliable D call. V lost 0 bases to trimming and J lost 0 bases, with 12 bases between them. Germline CDR1 MGHRA, CDR2 YSYEKL. The CDR3 consists of 17 residues. The CDR3 region has the DNA TGCGCCAGCAGCCAAGATCCCCGCCTGAGCTCCTACAATGAGCAGTTCTTC. As protein: CASSQDPRLSSYNEQFF.

The DNA for the CDR3 is TGTGCCAGTAGTATAATCACGTCAAGAGTAGCGACCACTGAAGCTTTCTTT. This encodes CASSIITSRVATTEAFF. The chain employs TRBV19 and TRBJ1-1; no clear D. Germline assignment: CDR1 LNHDA and CDR2 SQIVND (reference sequence). V was cut by 2 bases and J by 4 bases, with 20 bases left in between. The CDR3 covers 17 residues.

The V gene is TRBV5-1, the J gene TRBJ1-2; 8 positions agree with TRBD1. The CDR3 sequence is 14 residues long. The germline V gene has CDR1 SGHRS and CDR2 YFSETQ. After removal of 3 bases from V and 4 bases from J, the junction contained 5 bases not matched to a gene. CDR3 sequence: CASSSGQGGYGYTF. The CDR3 DNA reads TGCGCCAGCAGCTCTGGACAGGGCGGCTATGGCTACACCTTC.

Here the CDR3 reads CASSVSGGEKLFF. The CDR3 nucleotides read TGTGCCAGCAGTGTGTCAGGGGGCGAAAAACTGTTTTTT. This chain links TRBV2 with TRBJ1-4; TRBD1 matches at 8 bases. Germline V gene sequence: CDR1 SNHLY, CDR2 FYNNEI. The CDR3 totals 13 residues. V lost 4 bases to trimming and J lost 8 bases; unmatched junction nucleotides: 3.

CDR3 nucleotides: TGTGCCAGCAATGTACAGGGTTCCCTAGCGGGATCTGAGCAGTTCTTC. It yields the protein CASNVQGSLAGSEQFF. This chain uses TRBV2 with TRBJ2-1; 9 nucleotides line up with TRBD2. CDR1 is SNHLY and CDR2 is FYNNEI in the germline V gene. The V gene end was trimmed by 7 bases and the J gene end by 9 bases; junction bases not matched to a gene: 16. The CDR3 is made up of 16 amino acids.

This sequence joins TRBV15 and TRBJ2-7; TRBD1 might be the D (6 bases). V was clipped by 7 bases and J by 7 bases, with 20 bases between them. Per germline, CDR1 LNHNV and CDR2 YYDKDF (reference sequence). The CDR3 runs to 14 residues. The CDR3 DNA reads as TGTGCCACCAACACCGGGACATCGAACGGGGAGCAGTACTTC. Protein sequence: CATNTGTSNGEQYF.

The chain uses TRBV28 and TRBJ2-7; D is undetermined. The germline CDR1 and CDR2 sequences are MDHEN and SYDVKM. The CDR3 extends over 12 amino acids. Trimming stripped 1 base from V and 2 bases from J, with 3 bases between. CDR3 residues: CASSLLTYEQYF. The CDR3 bases are TGTGCCAGCAGTTTATTAACCTACGAGCAGTACTTC.

This chain joins TRBV9 and TRBJ2-7; the match to TRBD1 covers 7 bases. Germline V gene lookup returns CDR1 SGDLS and CDR2 YYNGEE. V lost 4 bases to trimming and J lost 3 bases; unmatched junction nucleotides: 7. The CDR3 has 14 residues. CDR3 in amino acids: CASSPGGGGYEQYF. The CDR3 coding sequence is TGTGCCAGCAGCCCAGGGGGTGGGGGCTACGAGCAGTACTTC.

The gene calls are TRBV5-1 and TRBJ2-3; the D gene is possibly TRBD2 (7 bases). Trimming took off 6 bases at V and 2 bases at J, with 19 bases between the two ends. This CDR3 region has 16 residues. Germline values: CDR1 SGHRS, CDR2 YFSETQ. Here the CDR3 DNA reads TGCGCCAGCACGGGAGGCGGGGGCCAGAACACAGATACGCAGTATTTT. Translated, it gives CASTGGGGQNTDTQYF.

There are a few counts of this clone. The rearrangement uses TRBV27 and TRBJ1-1; unclear D gene. The V gene's germline CDR1 is MNHEY and CDR2 SMNVEV (reference sequence). This CDR3 is built from 14 residues. The V end was cut by 2 bases, the J end by 1 base, with 8 bases between. The CDR3: CASSLLPENTEAFF. The CDR3 coding sequence is TGTGCCAGCAGTTTACTCCCAGAGAACACTGAAGCTTTCTTT.

This clone came up once. One junction end does not reproduce the germline sequence, and a read error may be involved. At the DNA level, this CDR3 is encoded by other sequences in the same sample as well. This chain links TRBV29-1 with TRBJ1-1; possibly TRBD1 for D (5 bases). The CDR3 has 9 amino acids. From germline, CDR1 is SQVTM and CDR2 ANQGSEA. The chain's CDR3 is CSAGGEAFF. The CDR3 DNA is TGTAGCGCCGGGGGGGAAGCTTTCTTT.

CDR3 protein: CASSYSTGGGYTF. CDR3 bases: TGTGCCAGCAGTTACTCGACAGGGGGTGGCTACACCTTC. The chain carries TRBV6-6 and TRBJ1-2; 9 bases line up with TRBD1. Germline CDR1 MNHNY, CDR2 SVGAGI (reference sequence). The CDR3 length is 13 residues. V trimming: 0 bases; J trimming: 7 bases; junction bases outside the gene matches: 0.

This clone was counted once. The chain combines TRBV6-1 with TRBJ2-7; tentatively, D is TRBD1 (5 bases). The V end was cut by 3 bases, the J end by 7 bases, with 13 bases between. Per the germline V gene, CDR1 is MNHNS and CDR2 is SASEGT. The length of the CDR3 is 13 residues. CDR3 sequence: CASSDRTHGEQYF. CDR3 nucleotides: TGTGCCAGCAGTGACCGGACACACGGGGAGCAGTACTTC.

The chain uses TRBV25-1 and TRBJ2-7; TRBD1 matches 8 bases. The V segment lost 4 bases and the J segment 6 bases; nucleotides outside the gene matches: 11. Per germline, CDR1 MGHDK and CDR2 SYGVNS. CDR3 length: 15 amino acids. CDR3 bases: TGTGCCAGCAGTGCCCCCGGGACAGGAGGCCGCGAGCAGTACTTC. The encoded protein is CASSAPGTGGREQYF.

V and J are TRBV6-1 and TRBJ1-3; maybe TRBD1 (5 bases). The germline CDR1 and CDR2 sequences are MNHNS and SASEGT. Trimming shortened V by 5 bases and J by 0 bases, and 8 bases separated the two germline ends. The CDR3 consists of 14 residues. CDR3 amino acids: CASSQGGSGNTIYF. The CDR3 nucleotides are TGTGCCAGCAGTCAGGGAGGCTCTGGAAACACCATATATTTT.

The V and J genes are TRBV9 and TRBJ2-1, with TRBD1 as a possible D gene (5 bases). CDR1 is SGDLS and CDR2 is YYNGEE in the germline V gene. The V gene lost 0 bases and the J gene lost 4 bases, with 11 bases spanning the gap. This CDR3 is 15 amino acids long. The CDR3 sequence: CASSVDQGHYNEQFF. The CDR3 DNA is TGTGCCAGCAGCGTAGACCAGGGTCATTACAATGAGCAGTTCTTC.

This chain joins TRBV18 and TRBJ2-7; 7 positions agree with TRBD1. V lost 3 bases to trimming and J lost 3 bases; unmatched junction nucleotides: 5. CDR1 and CDR2 from the germline V gene are KGHSH and LQKENI. This CDR3 region has 14 residues. CDR3 sequence reads: CASSPPGQFYEQYF. The DNA of the CDR3 is TGTGCCAGCTCACCCCCGGGACAGTTCTACGAGCAGTACTTC.

The V gene is TRBV5-4, the J gene TRBJ2-1; TRBD2 might be the D (6 bases). CDR3 length: 16 amino acids. From germline, CDR1 is SGHNT and CDR2 YYREEE (reference sequence). V lost 3 bases, J lost 2 bases, and 15 bases lay in between. The chain's CDR3 is CASSSSGSGAYNEQFF. CDR3 sequence (DNA): TGTGCCAGCAGCTCCTCGGGTAGCGGTGCCTACAATGAGCAGTTCTTC. Supplemented by reference TRBV5-4 and TRBJ2-1, the full variable domain reads ETGVTQSPTHLIKTRGQQVTLRCSSQSGHNTVSWYQQALGQGPQFIFQYYREEENGRGNFPPRFSGLQFPNYSSELNVNALELDDSALYLCASSSSGSGAYNEQFFGPGTRLTVL.

V usage is TRBV15 and J usage is TRBJ2-4, with D tentatively TRBD1 (6 bases). The CDR3 extends over 15 amino acids. Per germline, CDR1 LNHNV and CDR2 YYDKDF (reference sequence). The ends were cut back, 5 bases at V and 4 bases at J, with 15 bases in the middle. The CDR3 protein is CATSVAGTTKNIQYF. The CDR3 DNA reads as TGTGCCACCAGCGTAGCCGGGACAACGAAAAACATTCAGTACTTC.

The chain employs TRBV5-4 and TRBJ1-1; D is unresolved. V lost 2 bases, J lost 1 base, and 6 bases lay in between. CDR1 SGHNT and CDR2 YYREEE come from the germline V gene (reference sequence). This CDR3 region has 13 residues. CDR3 residues: CASSLEQNTEAFF. In DNA, the CDR3 is TGTGCCAGCAGCTTAGAACAGAACACTGAAGCTTTCTTT.

This clone was counted once. The chain is built from TRBV7-2 and TRBJ1-1; D is unclear. V was shortened by 5 bases and J by 1 base, with 11 bases between the two germline ends. The CDR3 has 14 residues. From germline, CDR1 is SGHTA and CDR2 FQGNSA. CDR3 sequence reads: CASSPILQNTEAFF. The CDR3 DNA reads TGTGCCAGCAGCCCCATACTACAGAACACTGAAGCTTTCTTT.